This TCR beta chain was captured by sequencing in a study of blood T cell repertoires in COVID-19. The overall study: From the United States, Italy and Spain came samples of acute and convalescent COVID-19. Sources were T cells, B-cell-depleted T cells, or PBMCs; the material itself was cDNA or gDNA.

Sequencing used immunoSEQ multiplex PCR; TCRdb keeps in-frame clones, though not all of them. The table lists approximately 150,000 clones, 60% to 85% of them singletons. CDR3 length: 17 amino acids. This chain connects TRBV21-1 to TRBJ2-7; TRBD1 is the table's D call and was not checked against the DNA. TRBV21-1 is annotated as a pseudogene. This receptor was obtained from a woman in her sixties or seventies with acute or convalescent COVID-19. The sample taken for sequencing was peripheral blood. Here the CDR3 DNA reads TGTGCCAGCAGCAAAGGGTTAGCTCGGGACAGGGCCTACGAGCAGTACTTC. Encoded protein: CASSKGLARDRAYEQYF.